This TCR beta chain comes out of a study of blood T cell repertoires in COVID-19. Per the original data handling: Scientists estimated how many nucleated cells there were by amplifying reference gene primers. Here immunoSEQ multiplex PCR was the method, and the copy in TCRdb shows in-frame clones only, minus some. V and J calls and clone size are as listed in that table; D and trimming were resolved from the DNA. The data hold approximately 220,000 clones, with about nine tenths observed a single time. Participants were aged 18 to 89 years from approximately 25 US areas. In assigning cohorts, the study relied on participant-reported clinical history. Trimming left V 0 bases short and J 5 bases short, with 11 bases between. There are 15 residues in the CDR3. The germline gives CDR1 SGHRS, CDR2 YFSETQ.

Sequenced material: PBMCs or T cells enriched from blood (not recorded which). The V call is TRBV5-1, the J call TRBJ1-4; no definite D call. The TCR originated in a woman aged 25 to 45 with acute COVID-19. The DNA of the CDR3 is TGCGCCAGCAGCTTGGGTTCCGGGTACAATGAAAAACTGTTTTTT. As protein: CASSLGSGYNEKLFF.